The clone carrying this T cell receptor (beta chain) was seen many times. Its antigen is unidentified. Isolation of PBMCs was performed on around 10 ml fresh peripheral blood. This sample is drawn from a study of T cells in Graves' hyperthyroidism and ophthalmopathy. General observations from the study: With a median lead of about 6.9 months before onset, the model predicted ophthalmopathy. Most clonotypes that expanded in the thyroid above 0.001 also showed up in blood.

Amplification targeted TCR beta CDR3 regions from RNA transcripts. HTBI primers were the set used in a first-round RT-PCR of the TCR CDR3. Each CDR3 protein gets one entry after TCRdb re-called the multiplex PCR reads with MiXCR. The table records approximately 710,000 distinct CDR3 sequences, approximately 15% of them present only once. Germline loops: CDR1 MDHEN, CDR2 SYDVKM. The CDR3 covers 14 residues. V dropped 7 bases and J dropped 0; count of bases not matched to a gene: 4. Material for sequencing was blood. The chain is built from TRBV28 and TRBJ1-2; the match to TRBD1 covers 8 bases. The TCR was taken from a man aged 45-60 years with Graves' hyperthyroidism. CDR3 nucleotides: TGTGCCAGCAATTCAGGGGGCACTAACTATGGCTACACCTTC. This gives the protein CASNSGGTNYGYTF.